This T cell receptor beta chain was found in a study of T cells in Graves' hyperthyroidism and ophthalmopathy. Notes on this clonotype: Its target is unknown.

Study results and caveats: The model predicted ophthalmopathy a median roughly 6.3 months before onset.

An absence of ophthalmopathy progression within 18 months meant stable Graves' hyperthyroidism. With 5 bases removed from V and 4 bases from J, the gap between germline ends came to 15 bases. The V gene's germline CDR1 is SGHVS and CDR2 FQNEAQ. The length of the CDR3 is 15 residues. Amplification targeted TCR beta CDR3 regions from RNA transcripts. First-round RT-PCR targeting the TCR CDR3 was performed with the HTBI primer set. TCRdb reprocessed the multiplex PCR reads via MiXCR and lists one record per CDR3 protein. Among over 550,000 distinct CDR3 sequences, 16% were seen once, and the ten largest hold around 19%.

The rearrangement uses TRBV7-8 and TRBJ2-1; D unresolved. The clonotype comes from a woman between 18 and 30 years old with Graves' hyperthyroidism. The source material was blood. CDR3 sequence: CASSQATALYNEQFF. CDR3 DNA sequence: TGTGCCAGCAGCCAGGCCACTGCCCTATACAATGAGCAGTTCTTC.